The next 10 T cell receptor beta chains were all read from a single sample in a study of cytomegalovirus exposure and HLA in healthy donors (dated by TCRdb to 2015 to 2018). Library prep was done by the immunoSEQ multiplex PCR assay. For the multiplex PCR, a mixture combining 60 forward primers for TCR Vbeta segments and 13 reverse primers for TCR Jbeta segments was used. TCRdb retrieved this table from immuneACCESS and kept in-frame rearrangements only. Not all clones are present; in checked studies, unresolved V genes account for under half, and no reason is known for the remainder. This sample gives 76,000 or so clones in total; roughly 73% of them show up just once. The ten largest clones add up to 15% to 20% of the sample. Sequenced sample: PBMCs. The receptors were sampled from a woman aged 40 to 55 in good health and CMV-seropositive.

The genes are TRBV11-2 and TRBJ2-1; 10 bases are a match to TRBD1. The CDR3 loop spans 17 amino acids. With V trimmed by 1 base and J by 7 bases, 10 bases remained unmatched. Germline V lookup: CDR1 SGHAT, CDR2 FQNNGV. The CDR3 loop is CASSLGYRQGARNEQFF. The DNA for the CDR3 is TGTGCCAGCAGCTTAGGATATCGACAGGGGGCGAGAAATGAGCAGTTCTTC.

The CDR3 loop reads CASSERSYEQYF. CDR3 sequence (DNA): TGTGCCAGCAGTGAGAGGTCCTACGAGCAGTACTTC. V is TRBV6-1 and J is TRBJ2-7; D gene uncertain. The CDR3 consists of 12 residues. Between the trimmed V and J ends, which lost 3 bases and 1 base, there was a span of 4 bases. The germline V gene encodes CDR1 MNHNS and CDR2 SASEGT.

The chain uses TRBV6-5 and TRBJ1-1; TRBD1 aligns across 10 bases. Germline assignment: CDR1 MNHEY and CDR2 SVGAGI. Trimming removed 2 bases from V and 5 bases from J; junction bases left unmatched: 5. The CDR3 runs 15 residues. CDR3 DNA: TGTGCCAGCAGTTACGACAGGGGGCGTATGACTGAAGCTTTCTTT. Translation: CASSYDRGRMTEAFF.

The CDR3, as DNA: TGCGCCAGCAGTTGGGCCTCCTTCTCCGGGGAGCTGTTTTTT. Translating gives CASSWASFSGELFF. The chain is built from TRBV10-2 and TRBJ2-2; D is unclear. Trimming shortened V by 5 bases and J by 6 bases, and 13 bases separated the two germline ends. The CDR3 has 14 residues. The V gene's germline CDR1 is WSHSY and CDR2 SAAADI.

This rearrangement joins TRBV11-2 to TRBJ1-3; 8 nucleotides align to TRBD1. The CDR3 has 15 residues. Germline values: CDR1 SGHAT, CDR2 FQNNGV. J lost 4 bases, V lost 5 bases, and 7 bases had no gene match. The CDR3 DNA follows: TGTGCCAGCAGCCCCTGGACAGGGTCCGGAAACACCATATATTTT. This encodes CASSPWTGSGNTIYF.

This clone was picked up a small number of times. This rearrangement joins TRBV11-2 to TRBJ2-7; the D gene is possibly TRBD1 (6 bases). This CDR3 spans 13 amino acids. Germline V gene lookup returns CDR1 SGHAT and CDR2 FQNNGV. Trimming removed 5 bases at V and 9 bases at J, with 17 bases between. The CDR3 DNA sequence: TGTGCCAGCAGCCCCGACAGGACCGGGGCGCAGTACTTC. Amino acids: CASSPDRTGAQYF.

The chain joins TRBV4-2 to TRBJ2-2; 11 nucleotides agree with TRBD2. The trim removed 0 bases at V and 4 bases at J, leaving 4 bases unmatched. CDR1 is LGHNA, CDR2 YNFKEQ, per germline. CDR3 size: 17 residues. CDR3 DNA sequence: TGTGCCAGCAGCCAAGAGGGACTAGCGGAGAGCACCGGGGAGCTGTTTTTT. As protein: CASSQEGLAESTGELFF.

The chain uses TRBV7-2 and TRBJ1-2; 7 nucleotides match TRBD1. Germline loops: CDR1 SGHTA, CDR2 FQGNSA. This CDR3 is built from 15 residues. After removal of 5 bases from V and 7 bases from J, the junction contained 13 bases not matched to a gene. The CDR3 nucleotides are TGTGCCAGCAGCGACAGGGTATTAGGAAGTGGTGGCTACACCTTC. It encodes CASSDRVLGSGGYTF.

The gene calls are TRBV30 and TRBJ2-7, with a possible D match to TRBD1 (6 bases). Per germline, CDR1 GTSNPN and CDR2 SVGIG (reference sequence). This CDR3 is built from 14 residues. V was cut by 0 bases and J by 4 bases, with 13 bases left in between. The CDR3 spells CAWSVTGLGYEQYF. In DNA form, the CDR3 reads TGTGCCTGGAGTGTGACAGGACTCGGATACGAGCAGTACTTC.

The chain's CDR3 is CASSYSKRGGEKLFF. In nucleotides, the CDR3 is TGTGCCAGCAGTTACTCGAAAAGGGGAGGTGAAAAACTGTTTTTT. This chain joins TRBV6-5 and TRBJ1-4; TRBD1 might be the D (5 bases). Germline V gives CDR1 MNHEY, CDR2 SVGAGI. The CDR3 covers 15 residues. Trimming stripped 0 bases from V and 7 bases from J, with 12 bases between.